These 22 T cell receptor beta chains share one sample of origin, sequenced in a study of post-analysis software for immune sequencing data. Prepared TCR beta cDNA libraries contained unique molecular identifiers. Using its own MiXCR run on the PCR reads, TCRdb lists one record per CDR3 protein. The sample lists around 500,000 distinct CDR3 sequences; about a third were seen once. Broader study findings: TRBV segments more frequent in patients than in controls numbered five and included TRBV5-6, TRBV5-1 and TRBV20-1.

These receptors have no identified antigens. The sequenced material came from blood. These receptors all come from a girl under 18 with multiple sclerosis.

This clonotype came up a few times. The gene calls are TRBV4-1 and TRBJ2-7; D gene ambiguous. Germline V gives CDR1 MGHRA, CDR2 YSYEKL. The CDR3 loop spans 15 amino acids. V lost 3 bases to trimming and J lost 3 bases, with 15 bases between them. CDR3 loop: CASSQDVGRYYEQYF. The DNA of the CDR3 is TGCGCCAGCAGCCAGGATGTTGGTCGGTACTACGAGCAGTACTTC.

CDR3 DNA: TGCGCCAGCAGCTCTGGCCCCTGGGGCGGGTACGAGCAGTACTTC. This codes for CASSSGPWGGYEQYF. V gene TRBV4-1 combines with J gene TRBJ2-7; D could derive from TRBD1 or TRBD2 (5 bases each). Deletions cut 5 bases from V and 4 bases from J, with 18 bases between. The CDR3 covers 15 residues. Per germline, CDR1 MGHRA and CDR2 YSYEKL.

This clonotype occurred a few times. This rearrangement joins TRBV2 to TRBJ2-6, with 8 bases matching TRBD1. Germline CDR1 and CDR2: SNHLY and FYNNEI. The CDR3 contains 18 residues. V trimming: 6 bases; J trimming: 0 bases; junction bases outside the gene matches: 10. The CDR3 is CASRGGQVSLSGANVLTF. CDR3 bases: TGTGCCAGCAGGGGGGGACAGGTTTCTCTCTCTGGGGCCAACGTCCTGACTTTC.

This clonotype has ten or more counts. The chain uses TRBV19 and TRBJ1-5; D gene unclear. CDR1 and CDR2 from the germline V gene are LNHDA and SQIVND (reference sequence). The CDR3 contains 15 residues. The ends were cut back, 0 bases at V and 6 bases at J, with 12 bases in the middle. DNA of the CDR3: TGTGCCAGTAGTATAGACAGAGCTGGCACTCAGCCCCAGCATTTT. Translation: CASSIDRAGTQPQHF. Combining the CDR3 with reference TRBV19 and TRBJ1-5 gives the whole variable domain DGGITQSPKYLFRKEGQNVTLSCEQNLNHDAMYWYRQDPGQGLRLIYYSQIVNDFQKGDIAEGYSVSREKKESFPLTVTSAQKNPTAFYLCASSIDRAGTQPQHFGDGTRLSIL.

CDR3 in DNA: TGTGCCAGCAGCTTAACTAGCGGGACCTCCTACAATGAGCAGTTCTTC. Translation: CASSLTSGTSYNEQFF. The rearrangement joins TRBV7-3 to TRBJ2-1; 8 positions agree with TRBD2. V lost 0 bases to trimming and J lost 0 bases; unmatched junction nucleotides: 1. CDR1 and CDR2 (germline): SGHTA, FQGTGA. This CDR3 contains 16 residues.

The chain uses TRBV5-1 and TRBJ2-5; TRBD1 agrees at 9 bases. V dropped 2 bases and J dropped 2; count of bases not matched to a gene: 4. The CDR3 is 15 amino acids. From germline, CDR1 is SGHRS and CDR2 YFSETQ. The CDR3 region is CASSLPGTGQETQYF. CDR3 nucleotide sequence: TGCGCCAGCAGCTTACCCGGGACAGGGCAAGAGACCCAGTACTTC.

This clonotype turned up a few times. This rearrangement joins TRBV29-1 to TRBJ2-1, with TRBD2 matching 8 bases. This CDR3 has 15 amino acids. With 8 bases clipped from V and 4 bases from J, the junction kept 13 bases outside the gene matches. Germline V CDR1 and CDR2: SQVTM, ANQGSEA. The CDR3 DNA follows: TGCAGCTCGGGGATGGTAGCGGGGCGGTACAATGAGCAGTTCTTC. It specifies CSSGMVAGRYNEQFF.

This clonotype has just a few counts. The V gene is TRBV12-3 or TRBV12-4, the J gene TRBJ1-2; no clear D. The CDR3 is 14 amino acids. V lost 7 bases and J 8 bases, leaving 20 bases between the germline ends. The CDR3 is CASKNLPVSGGYTF. For the CDR3, the DNA is TGTGCCAGCAAGAACCTCCCGGTCTCGGGGGGCTACACCTTC.

This clonotype was detected ten times or more. As DNA, the CDR3 is TGTGCCAGCAGCTTGGGCACCAACCACCAAGAGACCCAGTACTTC. Translating gives CASSLGTNHQETQYF. This rearrangement joins TRBV11-2 to TRBJ2-5; D is ambiguous. The V gene lost 3 bases and the J gene lost 0 bases, with 11 bases spanning the gap. The CDR3 runs 15 residues. Germline CDR1 is SGHAT and CDR2 is FQNNGV. Supplemented by reference TRBV11-2 and TRBJ2-5, the full variable domain reads EAGVAQSPRYKIIEKRQSVAFWCNPISGHATLYWYQQILGQGPKLLIQFQNNGVVDDSQLPKDRFSAERLKGVDSTLKIQPAKLEDSAVYLCASSLGTNHQETQYFGPGTRLLVL.

This clonotype came up a few times. This chain uses TRBV4-1 with TRBJ1-2; D gene ambiguous. The germline CDR1 and CDR2 sequences are MGHRA and YSYEKL. The ends were cut back, 1 base at V and 2 bases at J, with 5 bases in the middle. The CDR3 extends over 13 amino acids. CDR3 sequence reads: CASSQGGNYGYTF. In DNA, the CDR3 is TGCGCCAGCAGCCAAGGTGGAAACTATGGCTACACCTTC.

The rearrangement uses TRBV2 and TRBJ1-4; unclear D gene. The CDR3 is 13 residues long. CDR1 and CDR2 from the germline V gene are SNHLY and FYNNEI. V was clipped by 4 bases and J by 5 bases, with 8 bases between them. The CDR3 DNA reads as TGTGCCAGCAGTGTTTCAAGGAATGAAAAACTGTTTTTT. It encodes CASSVSRNEKLFF.

Concerning this clonotype itself: At one end, the junction sequence differs from germline, possibly due to a read error. The chain is built from TRBV7-7 and TRBJ2-3, with a possible D match to TRBD2 (5 bases). This CDR3 has 16 residues. The germline CDR1 and CDR2 sequences are SSHAT and FNYEAQ (reference sequence). The CDR3 reads CASSLRLTGSTDTQYF. For the CDR3, the DNA is TGTGCTAGCAGCTTACGACTCACGGGGAGCACAGATACGCAGTATTTT.

This clonotype came up a few times. The J gene is TRBJ1-1, the V gene TRBV12-3 or TRBV12-4; no firm D call. Trimming removed 5 bases from V and 0 bases from J, with 7 bases in between. The CDR3 length is 13 residues. CDR3 sequence: CASSRALNTEAFF. DNA for the CDR3: TGTGCCAGCAGTAGAGCGCTGAACACTGAAGCTTTCTTT.

The J gene is TRBJ1-2, the V gene TRBV29-1, with a possible D match to TRBD1 (6 bases). Per the germline V gene, CDR1 is SQVTM and CDR2 is ANQGSEA. V gave up 6 bases and J gave up 9 bases, with 14 bases separating them. This CDR3 spans 11 amino acids. As DNA, the CDR3 is TGCAGCGTCGCCGAGGGGGGTAGCTACACCTTC. Protein sequence: CSVAEGGSYTF.

This clonotype appeared many times. The genes are TRBV7-8 and TRBJ2-7, with unresolved D. The CDR3 has 14 residues. Looked up from germline, CDR1 is SGHVS and CDR2 is FQNEAQ. The V end was cut by 4 bases, the J end by 0 bases, with 10 bases between. The CDR3: CASSWWDSSYEQYF. CDR3 coding DNA: TGTGCCAGCAGCTGGTGGGATAGCTCCTACGAGCAGTACTTC.

The V and J genes are TRBV13 and TRBJ2-5, with TRBD2 matching over 11 bases. The CDR3 extends over 14 amino acids. The V gene's germline CDR1 is PRHDT and CDR2 FYEKMQ (reference sequence). J was trimmed by 5 bases and V by 5 bases; bases with no gene match: 4. DNA of the CDR3: TGTGCCAGCAGCCACCGACTAGCGGGGGAGACCCAGTACTTC. This sequence encodes CASSHRLAGETQYF.

This clonotype was counted only a few times. The chain joins TRBV5-1 to TRBJ2-5; TRBD1 matches 8 bases. The CDR3 has 14 residues. In germline, CDR1 is SGHRS, CDR2 YFSETQ. Trimming cost V 4 bases and J 2 bases; bases outside gene matches: 4. For the CDR3, the DNA is TGCGCCAGCAGCGCACGGACAGGGCAAGAGACCCAGTACTTC. Its protein is CASSARTGQETQYF.

This clonotype came up a few times. The chain employs TRBV5-5 and TRBJ1-2; 7 bases align to TRBD1. The CDR3 contains 14 residues. Germline-derived CDR1 and CDR2 are SGHKS and YYEKEE (reference sequence). V shed 4 bases and J 6 bases; nucleotides not matched to a gene: 9. CDR3 DNA: TGTGCCAGCAGCCGGACAGGCCGCGGCAATGGCTACACCTTC. Translation gives CASSRTGRGNGYTF.

There are a few counts of this clonotype. The V gene is TRBV5-1, the J gene TRBJ2-1, with 13 bases identical to TRBD2. V shed 3 bases, J shed 10 bases, and the junction held 4 bases outside the gene matches. The CDR3 contains 14 residues. Germline V gene sequence: CDR1 SGHRS, CDR2 YFSETQ. CDR3 sequence reads: CASSSPTSGGEQFF. In nucleotides, the CDR3 is TGCGCCAGCAGCTCCCCGACTAGCGGGGGGGAGCAGTTCTTC.

In this sample, this clonotype turned up a few times. V and J are TRBV20-1 and TRBJ2-5; 9 nucleotides line up with TRBD1. Per germline, CDR1 DFQATT and CDR2 SNEGSKA (reference sequence). Unmatched junction bases numbered 8, after V lost 5 bases and J lost 7 bases. The CDR3 extends over 13 amino acids. The CDR3 coding sequence is TGCAGTGCTTGGAGGGACAGGGTAGGGACCCAGTACTTC. Translated, it gives CSAWRDRVGTQYF.

Remarks on this clonotype: The conserved phenylalanine or tryptophan normally closing the CDR3 is absent here, so this likely arose from a read error. The CDR3, as DNA: TGTGCCAGCAGTTCCAAGGACAGGGGCACAGATACGCAGTATTTG. Residues: CASSSKDRGTDTQYL. The chain couples TRBV6-1 to TRBJ2-3; 8 bases map to TRBD1. Per the germline V gene, CDR1 is MNHNS and CDR2 is SASEGT. This CDR3 spans 15 amino acids. With V trimmed by 5 bases and J by 1 base, 5 bases remained unmatched.

This chain links TRBV5-1 with TRBJ2-1; 12 positions agree with TRBD2. The J segment lost 9 bases and the V segment lost 3 bases, leaving 4 bases of the junction unmatched. This CDR3 contains 14 residues. Per germline, CDR1 SGHRS and CDR2 YFSETQ. DNA for the CDR3: TGCGCCAGCAGCTCCCTAGCGGGGGGGGGTGAGCAGTTCTTC. Amino acid sequence: CASSSLAGGGEQFF.